Below are 31 T cell receptor beta chains sequenced from a single sample in a study of T cells in Graves' hyperthyroidism and ophthalmopathy. The source material, RNA transcripts, was used to amplify TCR beta CDR3 regions. The HTBI primer set served for first-round RT-PCR of the TCR CDR3. MiXCR was run by TCRdb on the multiplex PCR reads, yielding one entry per CDR3 protein. Of around 350,000 distinct CDR3 sequences detected, over 15% appear once; the ten largest clones hold around 3.4%. Sequencing input: blood. Source of these receptors: a woman aged 18-35 years with Graves' hyperthyroidism.

There are many counts of this clonotype. The V and J genes are TRBV2 and TRBJ1-1; D might be TRBD1 (6 bases). Trimming shortened V by 5 bases and J by 10 bases, and 20 bases separated the two germline ends. The CDR3 is 14 residues long. Germline V gene lookup returns CDR1 SNHLY and CDR2 FYNNEI. CDR3 sequence: CASSRMRGDVGAFF. CDR3 nucleotide sequence: TGTGCCAGCAGTCGGATGAGGGGGGACGTGGGAGCTTTCTTT.

Many counts were recorded for this clonotype. V is TRBV20-1 and J is TRBJ1-5, with unresolved D. The CDR3 has 12 residues. V was trimmed by 3 bases and J by 5 bases, leaving 8 bases between them. CDR1 DFQATT and CDR2 SNEGSKA come from the germline V gene (reference sequence). CDR3 sequence: CSARPNHQPQHF. In DNA form, the CDR3 reads TGCAGTGCTAGGCCGAACCATCAGCCCCAGCATTTT.

This clonotype was counted ten times or more. The chain has TRBV10-1 and TRBJ1-5; tentatively, D is TRBD1 (6 bases). The CDR3 sequence is 13 residues long. V gave up 3 bases and J gave up 9 bases, with 12 bases separating them. Germline CDR1 WNHNN, CDR2 SYGVQD (reference sequence). Here the CDR3 DNA reads TGCGCCAGCAGTGACTACAGGGATCGGCCCCAGCATTTT. Translation: CASSDYRDRPQHF.

This clonotype has just a few counts. At one end, the junction sequence differs from germline, possibly due to a read error. The V gene is TRBV12-3 or TRBV12-4, the J gene TRBJ2-5; the D gene is possibly TRBD2 (6 bases). The CDR3 length is 15 residues. This chain's CDR3 is CASSTGTPNQETKYF. Written as DNA, the CDR3 is TGTGCCAGCAGTACCGGGACTCCAAACCAAGAGACCAAGTACTTC.

This clonotype showed up many times. In DNA form, the CDR3 reads TGCAGTGCTAGAGATCCGGGCGGCTACTCCTACGAGCAGTACTTC. Protein product: CSARDPGGYSYEQYF. The gene calls are TRBV20-1 and TRBJ2-7; no clear D gene. The CDR3 length is 15 residues. Germline assignment: CDR1 DFQATT and CDR2 SNEGSKA (reference sequence). Trimming cost V 0 bases and J 0 bases, with 12 bases left between them.

The sample holds many counts of this clonotype. The chain couples TRBV7-2 to TRBJ2-5; D tentatively fits TRBD1 or TRBD2 (5 bases each). V lost 5 bases and J lost 2, with 12 bases in between. Germline loops: CDR1 SGHTA, CDR2 FQGNSA. This CDR3 is 14 amino acids long. The CDR3 bases are TGTGCCAGCAGCCTCCGGGACCAACAAGAGACCCAGTACTTC. It translates to CASSLRDQQETQYF.

This clonotype was picked up many times. V and J are TRBV5-4 and TRBJ1-1; 8 positions match TRBD1. The junction had 7 bases not matched to a gene; V was cut back by 6 bases and J by 6 bases. The CDR3 has 13 amino acids. CDR1 and CDR2 from the germline V gene are SGHNT and YYREEE (reference sequence). In nucleotides, the CDR3 is TGTGCCAGCACCGGACAGGGTGGGTCTGAAGCTTTCTTT. Translation gives CASTGQGGSEAFF.

With respect to this clonotype: This may stem from a read error, because a much larger clone lies one nucleotide away. The conserved phenylalanine or tryptophan is not found at the CDR3 terminus, so this likely reflects a read error. The chain employs TRBV30 and TRBJ1-2, with D perhaps matching TRBD1 (5 bases). V was cut by 5 bases and J by 4 bases, with 20 bases left in between. The CDR3 has 15 residues. Germline V gene data show CDR1 as GTSNPN and CDR2 as SVGIG (reference sequence). The CDR3 spells CAWEWRRGWGYGYTL. CDR3 nucleotide sequence: TGTGCCTGGGAATGGAGAAGGGGTTGGGGCTATGGCTACACCCTC.

This clonotype was seen many times. This chain links TRBV6-5 with TRBJ2-7; 9 bases align to TRBD2. The ends lost 2 bases at V and 1 base at J; junction bases unmatched: 3. The CDR3 is 15 amino acids. CDR1 and CDR2 from the germline V gene are MNHEY and SVGAGI. This CDR3 is CASSYERGASYEQYF. The DNA for the CDR3 is TGTGCCAGCAGTTACGAGCGGGGGGCTTCCTACGAGCAGTACTTC.

This clonotype was seen at least ten times. The chain couples TRBV28 to TRBJ2-2; no reliable D call. The CDR3 is made up of 15 amino acids. Germline CDR1 is MDHEN and CDR2 is SYDVKM. V dropped 7 bases and J dropped 0 bases, with 12 bases sitting between them. The CDR3, as DNA: TGTGCCAGCAATTGGGCTGCCGCGAACACCGGGGAGCTGTTTTTT. Protein sequence: CASNWAAANTGELFF.

This clonotype occurred many times. The J gene is TRBJ1-1, the V gene TRBV11-3; D remains unclear. The CDR3 is made up of 14 amino acids. CDR1 is SGHNT, CDR2 YENEEA, per germline. With 0 bases removed from V and 0 bases from J, the gap between germline ends came to 5 bases. This CDR3 reads CASSLDGVNTEAFF. In DNA form, the CDR3 reads TGTGCCAGCAGCTTAGACGGGGTGAACACTGAAGCTTTCTTT.

In this sample, this clonotype turned up many times. The chain links TRBV6-1 to TRBJ2-7; 10 bases map to TRBD1. The trim removed 6 bases at V and 5 bases at J, leaving 7 bases unmatched. CDR3 length equals 14 residues. Germline CDR1 and CDR2: MNHNS and SASEGT. Here the CDR3 DNA reads TGTGCCAGCAGGGGGACAGGGGTGAGGGACGAGCAGTACTTC. Protein product: CASRGTGVRDEQYF.

J is TRBJ1-2 and V is TRBV6-5, with 7 bases identical to TRBD1. CDR1 is MNHEY, CDR2 SVGAGI, per germline. Trimming at V came to 0 bases and at J to 7 bases, leaving 8 bases not matched to a gene. The CDR3 totals 15 residues. The CDR3 loop reads CASSYSTGTVGGYTF. The CDR3 DNA sequence: TGTGCCAGCAGTTACTCGACAGGGACAGTTGGTGGCTACACCTTC.

Many counts were recorded for this clonotype. V gene TRBV6-2 or TRBV6-3 combines with J gene TRBJ2-2; 8 bases are shared with TRBD2. The CDR3 totals 20 residues. The germline CDR1 and CDR2 sequences are MNHEY and SVGEGT. V was pared by 7 bases and J by 6 bases, with 25 bases of the junction left unmatched. The CDR3 spells CASISLPLTSATDGAGELFF. In nucleotides, the CDR3 is TGTGCCAGCATCAGCTTACCTTTGACTAGCGCGACCGACGGGGCCGGGGAGCTGTTTTTT.

The chain couples TRBV19 to TRBJ1-1, with 8 bases matching TRBD1. Unmatched junction bases numbered 13, after V lost 3 bases and J lost 4 bases. CDR1 is LNHDA, CDR2 SQIVND, per germline (reference sequence). CDR3 size: 17 residues. The CDR3 DNA sequence: TGTGCCAGTAGTATCTCCCCTCTACGGACAGGGATCACTGAAGCTTTCTTT. It translates to CASSISPLRTGITEAFF.

The table lists this clonotype with a few counts. The chain uses TRBV7-3 and TRBJ2-1, with 9 positions matching TRBD2. The CDR3 has 13 residues. From germline, CDR1 is SGHTA and CDR2 FQGTGA. The trim removed 5 bases at V and 15 bases at J, leaving 11 bases unmatched. Here the CDR3 reads CASSPRLAELLFF. CDR3 in DNA: TGTGCCAGCAGCCCTCGACTAGCGGAGTTACTGTTCTTC.

This clonotype was seen repeatedly, ten times or more. The rearrangement uses TRBV14 and TRBJ1-1; D is uncertain. The germline V gene encodes CDR1 SGHDN and CDR2 FVKESK. V was shortened by 4 bases and J by 6 bases, with 6 bases between the two germline ends. The CDR3 sequence is 11 residues long. The CDR3 protein is CASSPRAEAFF. CDR3 in DNA: TGTGCCAGCAGCCCCCGGGCTGAAGCTTTCTTT.

The chain employs TRBV5-1 and TRBJ2-5; D may match TRBD1 or TRBD2 (5 bases each). This CDR3 region has 14 residues. Trimming pared 4 bases from V and 5 bases from J, leaving 15 bases between. Germline V CDR1 and CDR2: SGHRS, YFSETQ. The CDR3 is CASSPARGFETQYF. As DNA, the CDR3 is TGCGCCAGCAGCCCGGCCCGGGGCTTTGAGACCCAGTACTTC.

There are many counts of this clonotype. V and J are TRBV6-1 and TRBJ2-7, with 8 bases aligning to TRBD2. Germline V gives CDR1 MNHNS, CDR2 SASEGT. CDR3 length: 12 amino acids. After removal of 4 bases from V and 7 bases from J, the junction contained 3 bases not matched to a gene. The chain's CDR3 is CASSVAGWEQYF. The CDR3 coding sequence is TGTGCCAGCAGTGTAGCGGGGTGGGAGCAGTACTTC.

The sample holds a few counts of this clonotype. The J gene is TRBJ1-3, the V gene TRBV28; D not certain. The germline V gene has CDR1 MDHEN and CDR2 SYDVKM. V was cut by 6 bases and J by 2 bases, with 14 bases left in between. There are 15 residues in the CDR3. The CDR3: CASSSPVGTGNTIYF. The CDR3 DNA follows: TGTGCCAGCAGCAGTCCCGTTGGGACTGGAAACACCATATATTTT.

This clonotype was seen repeatedly, ten times or more. The rearrangement uses TRBV6-1 and TRBJ1-5, with a possible D match to TRBD1 (6 bases). V shed 5 bases and J shed 7 bases, with 15 bases lying between them. Germline values: CDR1 MNHNS, CDR2 SASEGT. The CDR3 is 14 residues long. The DNA for the CDR3 is TGTGCCAGCAGTCCACAGGGCCCCATACAGCCCCAGCATTTT. The encoded protein is CASSPQGPIQPQHF.

CDR3 nucleotides: TGTGCCAGCAGCTTAGGGGAGGCATACTCCTACGAGCAGTACTTC. Translated: CASSLGEAYSYEQYF. The chain joins TRBV13 to TRBJ2-7; D possibly corresponds to TRBD2 (5 bases). The V gene's germline CDR1 is PRHDT and CDR2 FYEKMQ (reference sequence). Trimming took 0 bases from V and 0 from J, leaving 9 bases between them. The CDR3 contains 15 residues.

This clonotype was seen repeatedly, ten times or more. The V gene is TRBV4-1, the J gene TRBJ1-5; 7 bases line up with TRBD1. From germline, CDR1 is MGHRA and CDR2 YSYEKL. The CDR3 totals 14 residues. With V trimmed by 4 bases and J by 4 bases, 4 bases remained unmatched. This chain's CDR3 is CASSPDRANQPQHF. The CDR3 coding sequence is TGCGCCAGCAGCCCCGACAGGGCTAATCAGCCCCAGCATTTT.

This rearrangement joins TRBV11-2 to TRBJ2-5; 8 bases line up with TRBD2. CDR1 SGHAT and CDR2 FQNNGV come from the germline V gene. V lost 2 bases, J lost 4 bases, and 18 bases stayed unmatched. This CDR3 comprises 19 residues. The CDR3 region is CASSLKLSGRGVFAETQYF. The DNA of the CDR3 is TGTGCCAGCAGCTTAAAATTGTCCGGGCGGGGGGTTTTTGCAGAGACCCAGTACTTC.

There are many counts of this clonotype. This chain connects TRBV20-1 to TRBJ1-2, with TRBD1 matching 10 bases. This CDR3 contains 15 residues. The germline CDR1 and CDR2 sequences are DFQATT and SNEGSKA (reference sequence). V trimming: 6 bases; J trimming: 8 bases; junction bases outside the gene matches: 15. For the CDR3, the DNA is TGCAGTGCCCTCGGACAGGGGGTTACTATGGGGGGCTACACCTTC. It encodes CSALGQGVTMGGYTF.

This clonotype was counted between two and nine times. The J gene is TRBJ2-7, the V gene TRBV2; the D gene is possibly TRBD1 (6 bases). Trimming removed 7 bases from V and 0 bases from J, with 13 bases in between. The CDR3 loop spans 14 amino acids. Germline loops: CDR1 SNHLY, CDR2 FYNNEI. CDR3 nucleotide sequence: TGTGCCAGCAAGGACAGCGGCAGCTCCTACGAGCAGTACTTC. This encodes CASKDSGSSYEQYF. The full variable domain, completed using reference TRBV2 and TRBJ2-7, is EPEVTQTPSHQVTQMGQEVILRCVPISNHLYFYWYRQILGQKVEFLVSFYNNEISEKSEIFDDQFSVERPDGSNFTLKIRSTKLEDSAMYFCASKDSGSSYEQYFGPGTRLTVT.

The sample holds one count of this clonotype. The rearrangement uses TRBV20-1 and TRBJ1-2; 7 bases match TRBD1. Germline V lookup: CDR1 DFQATT, CDR2 SNEGSKA (reference sequence). Germline trimming cut 3 bases from V and 1 base from J; bases unmatched to any gene: 8. The CDR3 is 15 amino acids. For the CDR3, the DNA is TGCAGTGCTAGCCTCCCGGGACAGTTTAACTATGGCTACACCTTC. This codes for CSASLPGQFNYGYTF.

This clonotype was detected only a few times. V and J are TRBV10-2 and TRBJ2-7, with 10 bases aligning to TRBD1. Looked up from germline, CDR1 is WSHSY and CDR2 is SAAADI. CDR3 length: 16 residues. V shed 8 bases and J 1 base; nucleotides not matched to a gene: 11. This CDR3 reads CASYPGQGGWSYEQYF. The CDR3 region has the DNA TGCGCCAGCTACCCAGGACAGGGGGGTTGGTCCTACGAGCAGTACTTC.

Details on this clonotype: One end of the junction fails to match germline, which may point to a read error. The J gene is TRBJ1-2, the V gene TRBV5-1, with 7 bases aligning to TRBD1. This CDR3 has 15 residues. Germline lookup yields CDR1 SGHRS and CDR2 YFSETQ. CDR3 amino acids: CDSSLESGGTYGYTF. CDR3 nucleotides: TGCGACAGCAGCTTGGAGTCAGGGGGTACCTATGGCTACACCTTC.

About this clonotype itself: This may stem from a read error, because a much larger clone lies one nucleotide away. The chain joins TRBV5-1 to TRBJ2-7, with D perhaps matching TRBD1 (6 bases). Germline V gives CDR1 SGHRS, CDR2 YFSETQ. V lost 2 bases and J 6 bases, leaving 18 bases between the germline ends. This CDR3 is built from 15 residues. CDR3 DNA: TGCGCCAGCAGCTTCACCCCCGGGTCAGGGGCCGAGCAGTACTTC. Residues: CASSFTPGSGAEQYF.

This clonotype was seen repeatedly, ten times or more. The chain links TRBV6-4 to TRBJ1-5, with no clear D. Germline V gene data show CDR1 as MRHNA and CDR2 as SNTAGT. The CDR3 has 15 residues. The ends were cut back, 3 bases at V and 6 bases at J, with 15 bases in the middle. CDR3 residues: CASSESYTGTQPQHF. CDR3 in DNA: TGTGCCAGCAGTGAGTCCTACACGGGCACTCAGCCCCAGCATTTT.